Presented here are 14 T cell receptor beta chains from one specimen sequenced in a study of blood T cell repertoires in COVID-19. Assay used: immunoSEQ multiplex PCR; TCRdb lists only in-frame clones, some missing. Altogether about 300,000 clones are present, more than 85% being singletons, with the ten largest covering 1% to 1.5%. Sequencing input: peripheral blood. These receptors all come from a man aged 70-80 years with acute or convalescent COVID-19.

This clone appeared a few times. The chain links TRBV5-1 to TRBJ2-7; TRBD2 aligns across 7 bases. V lost 1 base to trimming and J lost 6 bases; unmatched junction nucleotides: 10. Germline lookup yields CDR1 SGHRS and CDR2 YFSETQ. The CDR3 is 15 amino acids. This CDR3 reads CASSLLREGRREQYF. CDR3 sequence (DNA): TGCGCCAGCAGCTTGTTAAGGGAGGGCCGTCGCGAGCAGTACTTC.

This clone was seen just once. The same CDR3 can be traced to other DNA sequences in this sample. V is TRBV4-1 and J is TRBJ2-7; 7 bases match TRBD2. This CDR3 is 15 amino acids long. Losses at the gene ends were 0 bases for V and 4 bases for J; bases not matched to a gene: 6. The V gene's germline CDR1 is MGHRA and CDR2 YSYEKL. Here the CDR3 DNA reads TGCGCCAGCAGCCAAGATCTCAGCGGGGCTTACGAGCAGTACTTC. Protein product: CASSQDLSGAYEQYF.

This chain connects TRBV28 to TRBJ1-2, with D perhaps matching TRBD1 (6 bases). The CDR3 consists of 12 residues. V dropped 7 bases and J dropped 6 bases, with 12 bases sitting between them. Germline V lookup: CDR1 MDHEN, CDR2 SYDVKM. CDR3 residues: CASNLQGHGYTF. The CDR3 DNA reads TGTGCCAGCAACTTACAGGGCCATGGCTACACCTTC.

CDR3 coding DNA: TGTGCCAGCAGCGTAGCATTAGGGGACAGGGCTGGAAACACCATATATTTT. Translated, it gives CASSVALGDRAGNTIYF. This rearrangement joins TRBV9 to TRBJ1-3; 9 bases are a match to TRBD1. This CDR3 has 17 amino acids. Germline CDR1 SGDLS, CDR2 YYNGEE. After removal of 0 bases from V and 2 bases from J, the junction contained 6 bases not matched to a gene.

The chain recombines TRBV7-2 with TRBJ2-7; tentative D call: TRBD2 (5 bases). CDR1 and CDR2 from the germline V gene are SGHTA and FQGNSA. Trimming removed 1 base at V and 7 bases at J, with 11 bases between. The CDR3 loop spans 13 amino acids. CDR3 in DNA: TGTGCCAGCAGCTTAGTTTACCGAGGGGAGCAGTACTTC. Protein sequence: CASSLVYRGEQYF.

The V gene is TRBV5-6, the J gene TRBJ1-6; 7 positions agree with TRBD1. Germline trimming cut 0 bases from V and 6 bases from J; bases unmatched to any gene: 3. Germline CDR1 SGHDT, CDR2 YYEEEE. This CDR3 contains 15 residues. Here the CDR3 reads CASSLVGTVNSPLHF. As DNA, the CDR3 is TGTGCCAGCAGCTTGGTTGGGACAGTTAATTCACCCCTCCACTTT.

The V and J genes are TRBV4-3 and TRBJ1-1, with 7 nucleotides matching TRBD1. The V gene's germline CDR1 is LGHNA and CDR2 YSLEER. V shed 7 bases and J 1 base; nucleotides not matched to a gene: 3. This CDR3 is 13 amino acids long. CDR3 sequence (DNA): TGCGCCAGCACCGGGACAGCGAACACTGAAGCTTTCTTT. Translated, it gives CASTGTANTEAFF.

This rearrangement joins TRBV11-2 to TRBJ1-6; tentatively, D is TRBD1 (5 bases). The CDR3 covers 14 residues. Trimming took off 5 bases at V and 6 bases at J, with 11 bases between the two ends. The germline gives CDR1 SGHAT, CDR2 FQNNGV. CDR3 loop: CASSRQPLNSPLHF. CDR3 in DNA: TGTGCCAGCAGCCGACAGCCCCTTAATTCACCCCTCCACTTT.

The chain has TRBV9 and TRBJ1-2; 7 positions match TRBD1. The CDR3 spans 15 residues. Unmatched junction bases numbered 8, after V lost 4 bases and J lost 2 bases. In germline, CDR1 is SGDLS, CDR2 YYNGEE. CDR3 region: CASSQGGLGNYGYTF. CDR3 nucleotide sequence: TGTGCCAGCAGCCAAGGGGGCTTGGGGAACTATGGCTACACCTTC.

Only one count was recorded for this clone. For the CDR3, the DNA is TGTGCCAGCCAACAGGGGATGAACACTGAAGCTTTCTTT. This codes for CASQQGMNTEAFF. The chain joins TRBV19 to TRBJ1-1; 7 bases fit TRBD1. CDR3 size: 13 residues. The V gene end was trimmed by 9 bases and the J gene end by 0 bases; junction bases not matched to a gene: 4. Germline V CDR1 and CDR2: LNHDA, SQIVND (reference sequence).

CDR3 nucleotides: TGCGCCAGCAGCCAAGGGCGGTTAGCGGGAGGGCGGGGGCAAGAGACCCAGTACTTC. This sequence encodes CASSQGRLAGGRGQETQYF. The rearrangement links TRBV4-1 to TRBJ2-5; 11 bases fit TRBD2. In germline, CDR1 is MGHRA, CDR2 YSYEKL. This CDR3 contains 19 residues. The ends lost 1 base at V and 2 bases at J; junction bases unmatched: 12.

Comments on this clone: This sample includes further DNA sequences coding for the same CDR3. The chain has TRBV11-2 and TRBJ2-7; D gene uncertain. CDR3 length equals 14 residues. Germline V gene sequence: CDR1 SGHAT, CDR2 FQNNGV. The V end was cut by 1 base, the J end by 1 base, with 8 bases between. The CDR3 region is CASSLAVRSYEQYF. CDR3 coding DNA: TGTGCCAGCAGCTTAGCGGTCAGGTCCTACGAGCAGTACTTC.

The CDR3 here is CASSYHQGSRANVLTF. DNA for the CDR3: TGTGCCAGCAGCTATCACCAGGGGTCCCGGGCCAACGTCCTGACTTTC. The gene calls are TRBV5-8 and TRBJ2-6; weak D call: TRBD1 (6 bases). Germline CDR1 reads SGHTS; CDR2 reads YDEGEE. The germline V and J ends were trimmed by 3 bases and 5 bases, with 15 bases remaining between them. The CDR3 is made up of 16 amino acids.

This sequence joins TRBV14 and TRBJ2-1, with 7 bases matching TRBD2. CDR1 and CDR2 from the germline V gene are SGHDN and FVKESK. This CDR3 comprises 14 residues. J was trimmed by 9 bases and V by 3 bases; bases with no gene match: 8. CDR3 in DNA: TGTGCCAGCAGCCAGGGGGGAGGGGTGCGTGAGCAGTTCTTC. Encoded protein: CASSQGGGVREQFF.